Detailed here is one T cell receptor beta chain. Authors' processing steps: Amplification with reference gene primers provided the estimates of nucleated cell counts. Data came from immunoSEQ multiplex PCR; TCRdb stores just in-frame clones and leaves some out. V and J calls and clone size are copied from that table; D and trimming were computed from the DNA. The repertoire consists of roughly 120,000 clones, with roughly nine tenths occurring once and the leading ten covering about 8%. Germline V gene lookup returns CDR1 SGHKS and CDR2 YYEKEE (reference sequence). The CDR3 spans 16 residues. V shed 1 base and J 4 bases; nucleotides not matched to a gene: 7. This sample is drawn from a study of blood T cell repertoires in COVID-19. Study context: Some COVID-19 samples were acute and others convalescent; all came from the United States, Italy and Spain. T cells, B-cell-depleted T cells, or PBMCs provided the cDNA or gDNA that served as material.

This receptor was taken from an older man who had recovered from COVID-19. The sequenced sample was peripheral blood. The chain carries TRBV5-5 and TRBJ2-5; 10 nucleotides match TRBD1. This chain's CDR3 is CASSLYPDRGRETQYF. As DNA, the CDR3 is TGTGCCAGCAGCTTGTACCCGGACAGGGGGAGAGAGACCCAGTACTTC.